This T cell receptor beta chain comes out of a study of blood T cell repertoires in COVID-19 (dated by TCRdb to the early 2020s). Looking at the study overall: Samples from collaborators originated in the United States, Italy and Spain and spanned both the acute and convalescent phases of COVID-19. A freely available public database, intended as a resource for researchers studying the immune response to SARS-CoV-2, is where the repertoires were released. The material from the prospective study consisted of cDNA or gDNA derived from T cells, B-cell-depleted T cells, or PBMCs. A de-identified subject ID, COVID-19 status, age in years and sex were almost always included in the sample metadata. Where HLA class I and class II types were available, the types were taken from metadata supplied by the sample provider, not from assay-based typing. The dataset comprised deeply sampled blood TCRbeta repertoires from subjects exposed to, actively infected with, or recovered from COVID-19. The samples were drawn from two sources: the first 160 participants of the ongoing ImmuneRACE study, and 950 to 1,500 subjects contributed by 6 global collaborators. Study-wide conclusions, independent of this receptor: The amount of clinical and demographic metadata varied by source and participant and was provided uncurated.

Participants in the prospective study were aged roughly 18 to 100 years, lived in 20 to 25 United States geographic areas, and enrolled through a virtual design. In the prospective study, cohorts were assigned on the basis of participant-reported clinical history obtained from a screening survey and a study questionnaire. Exposed participants were defined as having been in contact with someone with a PCR-confirmed or clinician-diagnosed COVID-19 case within 2 weeks of study entry. In the prospective study, whole blood, serum and a nasopharyngeal or oropharyngeal swab were collected from each participant by mobile phlebotomists. Additional blood draws and questionnaires over an approximately two-month period could optionally be provided by prospective study participants. Prospective study blood samples were shipped either frozen or at room temperature before DNA extraction. This clone came up once. There is no known antigen for this receptor. No per-base quality is available; no much larger clone lies one base away.

Trimming takes 7 bases from V and 1 base from J, and the germline ends sit 10 bases apart. CDR1 MNHEY and CDR2 SVGAGI are derived from the germline V gene. The CDR3, cysteine through phenylalanine, is 13 amino acids long. Of the read, only the CDR3 DNA is kept; its 39 bases are in frame from base 1. TCRbeta CDR3 regions were amplified from genomic DNA using the immunoSEQ Assay, a bias-controlled multiplex PCR. From the authors' description of their analysis: The number of nucleated cells in each sample was estimated from the amplification of reference gene primers within the assay. Sequence reads were collapsed and filtered to measure the absolute abundance of every unique TCRbeta CDR3 rearrangement. For each sample, productive Simpson clonality was calculated by taking the square root of Simpson's diversity index across productive rearrangements. TCRdb holds this immuneACCESS table with in-frame rearrangements only. Some clones are missing; in checked studies, unresolved V genes explain under half, and the rest has no known cause. V and J calls and clone size are given by that table; D and trimming were obtained from the DNA. A total of around 250,000 clones appear in this sample, 80% to 95% of them only once. The top ten hold about 3% of the sample.

Sequencing was performed on PBMCs or T cells enriched from blood (not recorded which). The sequence was collected from a man aged 40-50 years who had been exposed to COVID-19. This chain is built from TRBV6-5 and TRBJ1-1; the D gene is unclear. The nucleotide sequence is TGTGCCAGCACCCAGATAAAGAACACTGAAGCTTTCTTT. This codes for CASTQIKNTEAFF.